This T cell receptor (beta chain) was recorded in a study of cytotoxic CD8 clonotypes in ibrutinib-treated CLL. Across the study: It was after a median 12 months of treatment, range 6 to 36, that response samples were taken. Study-level points and caveats: Clonality climbed at ibrutinib response, then dropped toward baseline at progression. Clonotypes that were public were uncommon, and they contracted or stayed stable on treatment. Higher circulating CD8+ T-cell counts strongly accompanied higher baseline clonality, above age-matched healthy donors.

Sequenced by immunoSEQ multiplex PCR; TCRdb stores in-frame clones only, minus some. The repertoire consists of 160,000 or so clones, with more than 80% occurring once and the leading ten covering about 5%. The CDR3 is 14 residues long. Germline values: CDR1 MNHEY, CDR2 SMNVEV (reference sequence). V was trimmed by 4 bases and J by 3 bases, leaving 12 bases between them. A remark on this clone: Its target is not known.

This receptor was identified in a human donor with chronic lymphocytic leukemia. V is TRBV27 and J is TRBJ1-2, with D uncertain. The specimen comprised PBMCs, sampled after 24 months of ibrutinib treatment. CDR3 bases: TGTGCCAGCAGTTCAGACCGGGGTCACTATGGCTACACCTTC. Its translation: CASSSDRGHYGYTF.